The next 19 T cell receptor beta chains were all read from a single sample in a study of T cells after yellow fever vaccination. MiXCR, run by TCRdb on the 5' RACE reads, gives a single entry per CDR3 protein. The sample comprises about 310,000 distinct CDR3 sequences, approximately 3.9% of which are singletons, and around 24% rests with the top ten. The sample in question was PBMCs, obtained on the day of the yellow fever booster vaccination. Receptor source: a man between 18 and 35 years old who received the YFV17D yellow fever vaccine.

The gene calls are TRBV15 and TRBJ2-1; D remains ambiguous. The ends were cut back, 1 base at V and 5 bases at J, with 3 bases in the middle. The V gene's germline CDR1 is LNHNV and CDR2 YYDKDF (reference sequence). CDR3 length equals 12 residues. The CDR3, as DNA: TGTGCCACCAGCAGAGGAAACAATGAGCAGTTCTTC. Translation gives CATSRGNNEQFF.

This clonotype came up many times. The V and J genes are TRBV16 and TRBJ1-1; D remains ambiguous. This CDR3 contains 13 residues. Looked up from germline, CDR1 is KGHSY and CDR2 is FQNENV. V lost 2 bases to trimming and J lost 11 bases, with 15 bases between them. The CDR3 is CASSQASGLGAFF. As DNA, the CDR3 is TGTGCCAGCAGCCAAGCTTCGGGGTTAGGGGCTTTCTTT.

Many counts were recorded for this clonotype. J is TRBJ2-3 and V is TRBV5-4, with 8 bases fitting TRBD2. V was clipped by 5 bases and J by 3 bases; unmatched bases: 8. The CDR3 runs 15 residues. CDR1 is SGHNT and CDR2 is YYREEE in the germline V gene (reference sequence). This chain's CDR3 is CASRSSGGGTDTQYF. CDR3 DNA sequence: TGTGCCAGCAGGTCGAGCGGGGGAGGAACAGATACGCAGTATTTT.

This clonotype was recorded at least ten times. The V gene is TRBV6-6, the J gene TRBJ2-7, with 13 bases fitting TRBD2. Germline lookup yields CDR1 MNHNY and CDR2 SVGAGI (reference sequence). V was pared by 7 bases and J by 4 bases, with 13 bases of the junction left unmatched. The CDR3 is 17 amino acids. The CDR3 bases are TGTGCCAGCAATCCGGGACTAGCGGGGTCCGGCGGTTACGAGCAGTACTTC. This translates into CASNPGLAGSGGYEQYF.

This clonotype has at least ten counts. V gene TRBV5-1 combines with J gene TRBJ1-2, with a tentative D call TRBD1 (6 bases). Trimming stripped 1 base from V and 2 bases from J, with 9 bases between. The CDR3 covers 14 residues. Germline V gene lookup returns CDR1 SGHRS and CDR2 YFSETQ. This chain's CDR3 is CASSLQGTNYGYTF. The CDR3 nucleotides read TGCGCCAGCAGCTTGCAGGGGACGAACTATGGCTACACCTTC.

At least ten counts were recorded for this clonotype. The genes are TRBV5-1 and TRBJ2-7, with a weak D call TRBD1 (5 bases). The CDR3 consists of 14 residues. Per the germline V gene, CDR1 is SGHRS and CDR2 is YFSETQ. V was trimmed by 4 bases and J by 1 base, leaving 12 bases between them. This CDR3 is CASSGAEYSYEQYF. CDR3 nucleotide sequence: TGCGCCAGCAGCGGGGCAGAATATTCCTACGAGCAGTACTTC. Based on the CDR3 plus reference TRBV5-1 and TRBJ2-7, the full variable domain is KAGVTQTPRYLIKTRGQQVTLSCSPISGHRSVSWYQQTPGQGLQFLFEYFSETQRNKGNFPGRFSGRQFSNSRSEMNVSTLELGDSALYLCASSGAEYSYEQYFGPGTRLTVT.

This clonotype has ten or more counts. The V call is TRBV5-1, the J call TRBJ1-2, with D maybe TRBD1 (6 bases). Germline values: CDR1 SGHRS, CDR2 YFSETQ. The V end lost 5 bases, the J end lost 4 bases, and 12 bases lay between the germline ends. This CDR3 is built from 13 residues. CDR3 loop: CASRPLDSYGYTF. CDR3 DNA: TGCGCCAGCAGGCCTCTGGACAGCTATGGCTACACCTTC.

V is TRBV5-1 and J is TRBJ1-2, with D possibly matching TRBD1 (6 bases). The germline V gene encodes CDR1 SGHRS and CDR2 YFSETQ. The CDR3 has 14 amino acids. Trimming shortened V by 0 bases and J by 11 bases, and 17 bases separated the two germline ends. The CDR3 DNA sequence: TGCGCCAGCAGCTTGGAGGCAGGGGTGTTTGGGTACACCTTC. This gives the protein CASSLEAGVFGYTF.

In this sample, this clonotype turned up a few times. This chain connects TRBV4-1 to TRBJ2-3; 10 bases are shared with TRBD1. Germline V CDR1 and CDR2: MGHRA, YSYEKL. Trimming removed 2 bases from V and 2 bases from J; junction bases left unmatched: 4. The CDR3 runs 16 residues. CDR3 in amino acids: CASSQWTGGFTDTQYF. The CDR3 region has the DNA TGCGCCAGCAGCCAATGGACAGGGGGGTTCACAGATACGCAGTATTTT.

This chain links TRBV6-6 with TRBJ2-5, with 10 bases matching TRBD1. In germline, CDR1 is MNHNY, CDR2 SVGAGI (reference sequence). The CDR3 loop spans 17 amino acids. V dropped 1 base and J dropped 3; count of bases not matched to a gene: 8. CDR3: CASSYYQTGTGEETQYF. The CDR3 DNA follows: TGTGCCAGCAGTTACTATCAAACCGGGACAGGGGAAGAGACCCAGTACTTC.

The rearrangement joins TRBV12-2 to TRBJ2-7; the D call TRBD1 from the table was never checked on the DNA. TRBV12-2 is annotated as a pseudogene. This CDR3 is 15 amino acids long. CDR3: CASRLVDRGPYEQYV. Here the CDR3 DNA reads TGTGCAAGTCGCTTAGTAGACAGGGGGCCCTACGAGCAGTACGTC.

This clonotype was seen a handful of times. V is TRBV6-5 and J is TRBJ2-5; D unclear. The germline V gene encodes CDR1 MNHEY and CDR2 SVGAGI. V lost 0 bases to trimming and J lost 1 base, with 6 bases between them. CDR3 length: 14 residues. The CDR3 sequence is CASSYSRFQETQYF. The CDR3 nucleotides are TGTGCCAGCAGTTACTCCAGGTTCCAAGAGACCCAGTACTTC.

This clonotype was found many times. V is TRBV9 and J is TRBJ1-1, with TRBD1 as a possible D gene (6 bases). V dropped 3 bases and J dropped 2 bases, with 17 bases sitting between them. The CDR3 contains 16 residues. Per the germline V gene, CDR1 is SGDLS and CDR2 is YYNGEE. Written as DNA, the CDR3 is TGTGCCAGCAGCGCACCGAGGGGGGGCCTTAACACTGAAGCTTTCTTT. This translates into CASSAPRGGLNTEAFF. The full variable domain, in which reference TRBV9 and TRBJ1-1 provide the parts outside the CDR3, is DSGVTQTPKHLITATGQRVTLRCSPRSGDLSVYWYQQSLDQGLQFLIQYYNGEERAKGNILERFSAQQFPDLHSELNLSSLELGDSALYFCASSAPRGGLNTEAFFGQGTRLTVV.

This clonotype was seen ten or more times. The CDR3, as DNA: TGTGCCAGCAGTTTAGAGGGGGCGCTTCCCTACGAGCAGTACTTC. This encodes CASSLEGALPYEQYF. The chain joins TRBV27 to TRBJ2-7; 7 bases are shared with TRBD1. The junction had 6 bases not matched to a gene; V was cut back by 2 bases and J by 2 bases. Germline assignment: CDR1 MNHEY and CDR2 SMNVEV (reference sequence). CDR3 length: 15 residues.

This clonotype was seen at least ten times. The chain recombines TRBV7-2 with TRBJ1-2, with D tentatively TRBD1 (5 bases). Trimming removed 5 bases at V and 4 bases at J, with 17 bases between. Germline V gene lookup returns CDR1 SGHTA and CDR2 FQGNSA. The CDR3 totals 15 residues. In DNA, the CDR3 is TGTGCCAGCAGCCCCCAGACAGAAGTACCCTATGGCTACACCTTC. It codes for CASSPQTEVPYGYTF. Full variable domain (outside the CDR3, taken from reference TRBV7-2 and TRBJ1-2): GAGVSQSPSNKVTEKGKDVELRCDPISGHTALYWYRQSLGQGLEFLIYFQGNSAPDKSGLPSDRFSAERTGGSVSTLTIQRTQQEDSAVYLCASSPQTEVPYGYTFGSGTRLTVV.

This clonotype was observed a few times. The CDR3 DNA follows: TGTGCCAGCAGCTTAGTCCAGGGGGTGGGAGAGACCCAGTACTTC. Its protein is CASSLVQGVGETQYF. V gene TRBV7-2 combines with J gene TRBJ2-5; 7 positions agree with TRBD1. The trim removed 1 base at V and 4 bases at J, leaving 6 bases unmatched. The CDR3 runs 15 residues. The germline CDR1 and CDR2 sequences are SGHTA and FQGNSA. The full variable domain, its missing parts supplied by reference TRBV7-2 and TRBJ2-5, is GAGVSQSPSNKVTEKGKDVELRCDPISGHTALYWYRQSLGQGLEFLIYFQGNSAPDKSGLPSDRFSAERTGGSVSTLTIQRTQQEDSAVYLCASSLVQGVGETQYFGPGTRLLVL.

This clonotype came up many times. The chain employs TRBV18 and TRBJ2-5; D is ambiguous. The CDR3 runs to 14 residues. CDR1 is KGHSH, CDR2 LQKENI, per germline. Trimming removed 3 bases from V and 2 bases from J, with 10 bases in between. This CDR3 is CASSPRSQQETQYF. The CDR3 DNA follows: TGTGCCAGCTCACCCCGATCCCAACAAGAGACCCAGTACTTC.

At least ten counts were recorded for this clonotype. The chain couples TRBV5-1 to TRBJ2-1, with D possibly TRBD2 on 9 matching bases. Germline CDR1 reads SGHRS; CDR2 reads YFSETQ. The CDR3 sequence is 15 residues long. V shed 4 bases and J shed 9 bases, with 20 bases lying between them. The CDR3 sequence is CASSTRQGREGEQFF. The CDR3 bases are TGCGCCAGCAGCACCCGACAGGGGCGGGAGGGTGAGCAGTTCTTC.

This chain joins TRBV9 and TRBJ2-3; 15 bases are a match to TRBD2. The length of the CDR3 is 18 residues. The trim removed 4 bases at V and 6 bases at J, leaving 12 bases unmatched. CDR1 and CDR2 (germline): SGDLS, YYNGEE. The CDR3 loop reads CASSLGRTSGGAMDTQYF. As DNA, the CDR3 is TGTGCCAGCAGCCTTGGACGGACTAGCGGGGGGGCAATGGATACGCAGTATTTT.